These 28 T cell receptor beta chains were all obtained from the same sample, sequenced in a study of OX40 agonist ivuxolimab in advanced cancers. Clones were read by immunoSEQ multiplex PCR, and TCRdb kept only the in-frame ones, dropping some. The table has about 70,000 clones, 87% seen once. This sample comprised CD4+ or CD8+ T cells sorted from blood, obtained in a trial of the OX40 agonist ivuxolimab. Receptors originate from an adult with an advanced solid tumor such as melanoma, head and neck, liver or kidney cancer.

This chain connects TRBV18 to TRBJ2-1; D remains unclear. V was clipped by 2 bases and J by 8 bases, with 7 bases between them. Germline CDR1 is KGHSH and CDR2 is LQKENI. The CDR3 covers 12 residues. This CDR3 is CASSPWQDEQFF. In DNA, the CDR3 is TGTGCCAGCTCACCATGGCAAGATGAGCAGTTCTTC. The complete variable domain, with remaining parts taken from reference TRBV18 and TRBJ2-1, reads NAGVMQNPRHLVRRRGQEARLRCSPMKGHSHVYWYRQLPEEGLKFMVYLQKENIIDESGMPKERFSAEFPKEGPSILRIQQVVRGDSAAYFCASSPWQDEQFFGPGTRLTVL.

This chain uses TRBV7-2 with TRBJ2-7; D gene uncertain. Trimming cost V 4 bases and J 4 bases, with 14 bases left between them. The CDR3 runs 14 residues. CDR1 is SGHTA and CDR2 is FQGNSA in the germline V gene. CDR3 DNA: TGTGCCAGCAGCTCTGGGGTTAGGGTGTACGAGCAGTACTTC. Amino acid sequence: CASSSGVRVYEQYF.

The chain links TRBV28 to TRBJ1-2; 7 nucleotides align to TRBD1. Germline values: CDR1 MDHEN, CDR2 SYDVKM. V lost 6 bases and J lost 5; bases outside the gene matches: 9. The CDR3 is 14 amino acids. CDR3 sequence: CASSSRTGPYGYTF. In DNA form, the CDR3 reads TGTGCCAGCAGCTCCCGGACAGGCCCTTATGGCTACACCTTC.

The chain employs TRBV11-3 and TRBJ2-1; the match to TRBD1 covers 8 bases. The CDR3 extends over 16 amino acids. With 4 bases clipped from V and 0 bases from J, the junction kept 5 bases outside the gene matches. Germline CDR1 SGHNT, CDR2 YENEEA. CDR3 region: CASSSSGTGSYNEQFF. In DNA form, the CDR3 reads TGTGCCAGCAGCTCCTCCGGGACAGGCTCCTACAATGAGCAGTTCTTC. Looking up the rest from reference TRBV11-3 and TRBJ2-1 gives the full variable domain: EAGVVQSPRYKIIEKKQPVAFWCNPISGHNTLYWYLQNLGQGPELLIRYENEEAVDDSQLPKDRFSAERLKGVDSTLKIQPAELGDSAVYLCASSSSGTGSYNEQFFGPGTRLTVL.

The V gene is TRBV21-1, the J gene TRBJ2-2. TRBV21-1 is described as a pseudogene. The CDR3 has 17 amino acids. CDR3 amino acids: CASSKETPQRVTGELFF. The CDR3, as DNA: TGTGCCAGCAGCAAAGAGACTCCCCAAAGGGTAACCGGGGAGCTGTTTTTT.

The rearrangement links TRBV15 to TRBJ2-4; 9 bases map to TRBD1. Germline CDR1 reads LNHNV; CDR2 reads YYDKDF (reference sequence). The CDR3 has 15 amino acids. V dropped 6 bases and J dropped 3; count of bases not matched to a gene: 6. The CDR3 loop reads CATSTGGADKNIQYF. Written as DNA, the CDR3 is TGTGCCACCAGTACAGGGGGCGCAGACAAAAACATTCAGTACTTC.

The chain uses TRBV7-2 and TRBJ1-2; no clear D gene. The V end was cut by 1 base, the J end by 2 bases, with 17 bases between. Germline assignment: CDR1 SGHTA and CDR2 FQGNSA. The CDR3 loop spans 17 amino acids. CDR3 residues: CASSLDRPGAANYGYTF. The CDR3 bases are TGTGCCAGCAGCTTAGATAGACCTGGAGCAGCAAACTATGGCTACACCTTC.

The V gene is TRBV11-1, the J gene TRBJ1-2, with D possibly TRBD1 on 5 matching bases. The CDR3 length is 13 residues. Germline V lookup: CDR1 SGHAT, CDR2 FQDESV (reference sequence). V gave up 2 bases and J gave up 7 bases, with 11 bases separating them. The CDR3 sequence is CASSLPGSSGYTF. CDR3 nucleotides: TGTGCCAGCAGCTTACCAGGGAGTAGTGGCTACACCTTC.

V usage is TRBV18 and J usage is TRBJ1-1; D call uncertain. Trimming removed 3 bases from V and 7 bases from J, with 12 bases in between. CDR3 length: 13 amino acids. The V gene's germline CDR1 is KGHSH and CDR2 LQKENI. The CDR3 here is CASSPGQDLEAFF. The CDR3 nucleotides are TGTGCCAGCTCACCGGGTCAGGACCTTGAAGCTTTCTTT.

The CDR3 reads CSGGETGATNEKLFF. The CDR3 nucleotides read TGCAGCGGGGGGGAGACAGGTGCAACTAATGAAAAACTGTTTTTT. The chain is built from TRBV29-1 and TRBJ1-4; the D gene is possibly TRBD1 (6 bases). V shed 7 bases and J shed 0 bases, with 15 bases lying between them. The CDR3 loop spans 15 amino acids. Germline V lookup: CDR1 SQVTM, CDR2 ANQGSEA.

The chain is built from TRBV28 and TRBJ1-6; no clear D gene. With 6 bases removed from V and 10 bases from J, the gap between germline ends came to 13 bases. CDR1 is MDHEN and CDR2 is SYDVKM in the germline V gene. This CDR3 spans 13 amino acids. CDR3 in amino acids: CASRPDRTSPLHF. The CDR3 DNA is TGTGCCAGCAGACCTGACCGAACCTCACCCCTCCACTTT.

To note about this clone: The junction shows a germline mismatch at one end, possibly a read error. The chain couples TRBV7-3 to TRBJ2-7, with 7 bases lining up with TRBD1. The CDR3 is 13 residues long. Germline CDR1 is SGHTA and CDR2 is FQGTGA. CDR3 sequence reads: CASSSDRRTPIVF. The CDR3 coding sequence is TGTGCCAGCAGCTCGGACAGGCGTACCCCAATTGTCTTC.

This clone was detected once. The chain employs TRBV28 and TRBJ1-3, with 8 nucleotides matching TRBD1. Germline V gene lookup returns CDR1 MDHEN and CDR2 SYDVKM. Unmatched junction bases numbered 4, after V lost 5 bases and J lost 1 base. This CDR3 is built from 15 residues. In DNA form, the CDR3 reads TGTGCCAGCAGTACAGGGGGTACTTCTGGAAACACCATATATTTT. Translation gives CASSTGGTSGNTIYF.

V usage is TRBV5-5 and J usage is TRBJ2-3; no clear D. V lost 0 bases and J 0 bases, leaving 11 bases between the germline ends. Germline assignment: CDR1 SGHKS and CDR2 YYEKEE (reference sequence). This CDR3 is built from 16 residues. CDR3 residues: CASSLGASTSTDTQYF. CDR3 nucleotides: TGTGCCAGCAGCTTGGGGGCGTCTACTAGCACAGATACGCAGTATTTT.

This chain joins TRBV6-5 and TRBJ1-3, with D perhaps TRBD1 (5 bases). Trimming removed 7 bases at V and 8 bases at J, with 12 bases between. Germline CDR1 is MNHEY and CDR2 is SVGAGI. The CDR3 is made up of 12 amino acids. In nucleotides, the CDR3 is TGTGCCAGCACCGGAGGGGCGGACACCATATATTTT. It is translated as CASTGGADTIYF.

The genes are TRBV4-3 and TRBJ1-5; no clear D gene. The CDR3 length is 14 residues. V gave up 0 bases and J gave up 4 bases, with 7 bases separating them. Per the germline V gene, CDR1 is LGHNA and CDR2 is YSLEER. The CDR3 DNA reads as TGCGCCAGCAGCCAAGATCGACGGAATCAGCCCCAGCATTTT. This translates into CASSQDRRNQPQHF.

The genes are TRBV28 and TRBJ2-3; TRBD2 aligns across 9 bases. Trimming cost V 3 bases and J 0 bases; bases outside gene matches: 4. The germline gives CDR1 MDHEN, CDR2 SYDVKM. CDR3 length: 16 amino acids. DNA of the CDR3: TGTGCCAGCAGTTTGTTTACTAGCGGGAGCACAGATACGCAGTATTTT. This sequence encodes CASSLFTSGSTDTQYF.

The chain has TRBV2 and TRBJ1-5; 7 nucleotides match TRBD1. This CDR3 has 15 amino acids. The trim removed 2 bases at V and 4 bases at J, leaving 5 bases unmatched. CDR1 is SNHLY, CDR2 FYNNEI, per germline. CDR3 in amino acids: CASSEPTGRNQPQHF. DNA of the CDR3: TGTGCCAGCAGTGAACCGACAGGGCGGAATCAGCCCCAGCATTTT.

V usage is TRBV6-5 and J usage is TRBJ1-4; tentatively, D is TRBD1 (5 bases). V lost 2 bases, J lost 8 bases, and 12 bases lay in between. CDR3 size: 14 residues. Germline CDR1 and CDR2: MNHEY and SVGAGI. In DNA form, the CDR3 reads TGTGCCAGCAGTTACGGTTACAGGAGCGAAAAACTGTTTTTT. This translates into CASSYGYRSEKLFF.

CDR3 sequence: CASSPSFVWDGNYGYTF. The CDR3 DNA follows: TGCGCCAGCAGCCCCTCGTTCGTCTGGGACGGCAACTATGGCTACACCTTC. This sequence joins TRBV5-1 and TRBJ1-2, with D possibly TRBD1 on 5 matching bases. Germline V CDR1 and CDR2: SGHRS, YFSETQ. CDR3 length: 17 amino acids. Trimming took 4 bases from V and 2 from J, leaving 21 bases between them.

V is TRBV6-5 and J is TRBJ1-3; D not certain. Trimming left V 6 bases short and J 3 bases short, with 9 bases between. Germline CDR1 MNHEY, CDR2 SVGAGI. The length of the CDR3 is 13 residues. CDR3 residues: CASRPGIGNTIYF. In DNA, the CDR3 is TGTGCCAGCAGGCCCGGGATTGGAAACACCATATATTTT.

V is TRBV7-2 and J is TRBJ2-3, with 11 bases lining up with TRBD2. The germline V gene has CDR1 SGHTA and CDR2 FQGNSA. This CDR3 comprises 15 residues. With V trimmed by 10 bases and J by 4 bases, 10 bases remained unmatched. The CDR3 DNA is TGTGCCACCAAGAGGGATAGCGGGGGGGCAGATACGCAGTATTTT. Its protein product is CATKRDSGGADTQYF.

This clone appeared a single time. The V gene is TRBV7-2, the J gene TRBJ2-7; D not resolved. Germline-derived CDR1 and CDR2 are SGHTA and FQGNSA. The CDR3 has 14 amino acids. Trimming stripped 0 bases from V and 2 bases from J, with 8 bases between. CDR3 coding DNA: TGTGCCAGCAGCTTAGCCGGCCAGACCTACGAGCAGTACTTC. Its protein is CASSLAGQTYEQYF.

This chain connects TRBV30 to TRBJ1-5; TRBD1 matches 9 bases. CDR3 length: 15 amino acids. V gave up 0 bases and J gave up 5 bases; unmatched junction bases: 5. CDR1 and CDR2 from the germline V gene are GTSNPN and SVGIG (reference sequence). The CDR3 bases are TGTGCCTGGAGTGTACGGGACAGGGTCGATCAGCCCCAGCATTTT. Translation: CAWSVRDRVDQPQHF.

The chain links TRBV6-6 to TRBJ1-1, with D uncertain. The V end was cut by 0 bases, the J end by 4 bases, with 9 bases between. Germline V CDR1 and CDR2: MNHNY, SVGAGI (reference sequence). There are 14 residues in the CDR3. CDR3 residues: CASSYSEGSTEAFF. The CDR3 DNA is TGTGCCAGCAGTTACTCCGAGGGTAGCACTGAAGCTTTCTTT.

This rearrangement joins TRBV6-1 to TRBJ2-7; 7 nucleotides line up with TRBD1. Germline values: CDR1 MNHNS, CDR2 SASEGT. The CDR3 is 14 amino acids. V shed 6 bases, J shed 2 bases, and the junction held 7 bases outside the gene matches. The CDR3 DNA reads as TGTGCCAGCAGAAAGGGGGCCTCTACCTACGAGCAGTACTTC. This codes for CASRKGASTYEQYF.

A few counts support this clone. This chain connects TRBV6-6 to TRBJ2-7, with 8 bases identical to TRBD1. The CDR3 runs to 14 residues. CDR1 is MNHNY and CDR2 is SVGAGI in the germline V gene (reference sequence). V shed 0 bases, J shed 2 bases, and the junction held 0 bases outside the gene matches. DNA for the CDR3: TGTGCCAGCAGTTACTCGGACAGGGCCTACGAGCAGTACTTC. It encodes CASSYSDRAYEQYF.

This clone has just a few counts. V and J are TRBV2 and TRBJ2-5, with TRBD2 matching 11 bases. Germline V CDR1 and CDR2: SNHLY, FYNNEI. The CDR3 is made up of 18 amino acids. The ends lost 6 bases at V and 5 bases at J; junction bases unmatched: 17. DNA for the CDR3: TGTGCCAGCAGGACTGGACAGCTTAGCGGGAGGGCCTGGGAGACCCAGTACTTC. Protein: CASRTGQLSGRAWETQYF.